This entry concerns a single TCR beta chain. V lost 0 bases to trimming and J lost 2 bases, with 10 bases between them. The CDR3 loop spans 15 amino acids. Germline V gene sequence: CDR1 LGHNA, CDR2 YNFKEQ. This sample is part of a study of control samples from healthy donors and cancer patients. Here immunoSEQ multiplex PCR was the method, and the copy in TCRdb shows in-frame clones only, minus some. In the table there are about 120,000 clones, around 87% of which are singletons. The origin of this receptor is a woman aged 45 to 65 with colorectal cancer. The V and J genes are TRBV4-2 and TRBJ2-5; D may be TRBD2 (6 bases). Sequences were obtained from PBMCs. In DNA, the CDR3 is TGTGCCAGCAGCCAAGAACGGGCGGGACAAGAGACCCAGTACTTC. Amino acid sequence: CASSQERAGQETQYF.